Shown below are 21 T cell receptor beta chains from a single sample sequenced in a study of tumor-infiltrating lymphocytes in oesophageal squamous cell carcinoma. A single record per CDR3 protein comes from TCRdb applying MiXCR to the PCR reads. The table shows 15,000 to 20,000 distinct CDR3 sequences, with 42% occurring only once. Sequences were obtained from normal esophageal tissue next to the tumor. Every receptor here comes from a female donor with esophageal squamous cell carcinoma.

J is TRBJ2-5 and V is TRBV24-1; TRBD2 is a possible D gene (6 bases). With 9 bases removed from V and 4 bases from J, the gap between germline ends came to 14 bases. CDR1 is KGHDR, CDR2 SFDVKD, per germline. The CDR3 covers 13 residues. Here the CDR3 reads CATQRAGGETQYF. Written as DNA, the CDR3 is TGTGCCACCCAGCGGGCCGGAGGAGAGACCCAGTACTTC.

Concerning this clonotype: A much more abundant neighbour one base away suggests this may be a read error. The chain employs TRBV2 and TRBJ2-1; the D gene is possibly TRBD1 (6 bases). Deletions cut 7 bases from V and 10 bases from J, with 17 bases between. The CDR3 spans 13 residues. Germline V CDR1 and CDR2: SNHLY, FYNNEI. The CDR3 bases are TGTGCCAGCAAGTCACAGGGCTCCTACGAGCAGTTCTTC. This codes for CASKSQGSYEQFF.

Concerning this clonotype: One junction end does not reproduce the germline sequence, and a read error may be involved. The CDR3 region is CASSLTGVGELFF. Written as DNA, the CDR3 is TGTGCCAGCAGCCTAACAGGGGTCGGGGAGCTGTTTTTT. The V call is TRBV7-3, the J call TRBJ2-2, with TRBD1 matching over 7 bases. The CDR3 is 13 residues long. Germline V gene sequence: CDR1 SGHTA, CDR2 FQGTGA.

V is TRBV27 and J is TRBJ2-1, with 12 bases fitting TRBD2. The germline CDR1 and CDR2 sequences are MNHEY and SMNVEV (reference sequence). The CDR3 is 15 residues long. Trimming removed 5 bases from V and 5 bases from J; junction bases left unmatched: 4. CDR3 sequence reads: CASSKLAGGHNEQFF. In DNA form, the CDR3 reads TGTGCCAGCAGTAAGCTAGCGGGAGGGCACAATGAGCAGTTCTTC.

The chain recombines TRBV7-4 with TRBJ2-5; the D is unclear. The end of the DNA fits TRBJ2-1 better, so the J call may be wrong. There are 16 residues in the CDR3. CDR1 is SGHVT, CDR2 SQSDAQ, per germline. CDR3 residues: CASSLGIALGYNEQFF. The CDR3 nucleotides are TGTGCCAGCAGCTTAGGTATCGCGTTGGGCTACAATGAGCAGTTCTTC.

The chain couples TRBV5-1 to TRBJ2-1; a weak D match, TRBD2 (7 bases). Near its end, the DNA agrees better with TRBJ2-7, so the J call may be wrong. Germline CDR1 reads SGHRS; CDR2 reads YFSETQ. The CDR3 sequence is 14 residues long. CDR3 amino acids: CASSSDLGGHEQYF. CDR3 nucleotides: TGCGCCAGCAGTTCCGACCTGGGGGGGCACGAGCAGTACTTC.

CDR3 protein: CASSSSTSGNGREQFF. The CDR3 DNA reads TGTGCCAGCAGCTCCTCGACTAGCGGGAATGGGAGGGAGCAGTTCTTC. The chain couples TRBV7-8 to TRBJ2-1; 11 bases agree with TRBD2. V was clipped by 4 bases and J by 10 bases; unmatched bases: 12. Germline assignment: CDR1 SGHVS and CDR2 FQNEAQ. This CDR3 contains 16 residues.

The V gene is TRBV19, the J gene TRBJ2-5; 10 bases fit TRBD1. The CDR3 spans 15 residues. The germline V gene has CDR1 LNHDA and CDR2 SQIVND (reference sequence). V lost 6 bases to trimming and J lost 6 bases; unmatched junction nucleotides: 10. Written as DNA, the CDR3 is TGTGCCAGTAGGGGCGTAGGGACAGGGGCGAAGACCCAGTACTTC. Translating gives CASRGVGTGAKTQYF.

In this sample, this clonotype turned up once. J is TRBJ1-2 and V is TRBV12-3 or TRBV12-4; 10 nucleotides agree with TRBD1. This CDR3 spans 15 amino acids. Trimming removed 5 bases from V and 5 bases from J; junction bases left unmatched: 8. The CDR3 here is CASSQPGQGYYGYTF. In DNA form, the CDR3 reads TGTGCCAGCAGTCAGCCGGGACAGGGGTATTATGGCTACACCTTC.

At least ten counts were recorded for this clonotype. The V gene is TRBV5-6, the J gene TRBJ2-5; D could derive from TRBD1 or TRBD2 (5 bases each). Trimming took off 1 base at V and 2 bases at J, with 18 bases between the two ends. The length of the CDR3 is 17 residues. Germline CDR1 and CDR2: SGHDT and YYEEEE. This chain's CDR3 is CASSLMSGWDGQETQYF. The CDR3 DNA is TGTGCCAGCAGCTTGATGTCAGGGTGGGACGGACAAGAGACCCAGTACTTC.

This clonotype was seen at least ten times. The J gene is TRBJ1-2, the V gene TRBV28; 8 bases match TRBD1. This CDR3 comprises 12 residues. The V gene's germline CDR1 is MDHEN and CDR2 SYDVKM. V shed 6 bases, J shed 8 bases, and the junction held 5 bases outside the gene matches. The CDR3: CASRGQAGGYTF. The CDR3 nucleotides read TGTGCCAGCAGGGGACAGGCCGGGGGCTACACCTTC.

Within the sample, this clonotype is medium-sized. The rearrangement joins TRBV7-8 to TRBJ1-4; D remains unclear. The germline gives CDR1 SGHVS, CDR2 FQNEAQ. V dropped 1 base and J dropped 5 bases, with 5 bases sitting between them. The CDR3 covers 13 residues. As DNA, the CDR3 is TGTGCCAGCAGCTTAGGGGTGAATGAAAAACTGTTTTTT. Translation gives CASSLGVNEKLFF.

V usage is TRBV7-6 and J usage is TRBJ2-5; D may be TRBD2 (6 bases). V dropped 5 bases and J dropped 11 bases, with 18 bases sitting between them. The CDR3 has 13 amino acids. Germline lookup yields CDR1 SGHVS and CDR2 FNYEAQ. The CDR3: CASSRRDYNEQYF. In DNA, the CDR3 is TGTGCCAGCAGCAGGCGGGATTACAATGAGCAGTACTTC.

A few counts support this clonotype. This sequence joins TRBV7-3 and TRBJ2-4; 10 bases are shared with TRBD2. Matching the DNA end better, TRBJ2-7 makes the J call doubtful. Germline assignment: CDR1 SGHTA and CDR2 FQGTGA. The CDR3 length is 15 residues. CDR3 nucleotide sequence: TGTGCCAGCAGCCGGGAGGGTAGCGGGGGGTACGAGCAGTACTTC. Amino acid sequence: CASSREGSGGYEQYF.

This chain uses TRBV4-3 with TRBJ1-5, with D unclear. CDR1 LGHNA and CDR2 YSLEER come from the germline V gene. Between the trimmed V and J ends, which lost 6 bases and 0 bases, there was a span of 6 bases. CDR3 length: 13 residues. CDR3 loop: CASSWDSNQPQHF. CDR3 bases: TGCGCCAGCAGTTGGGATAGCAATCAGCCCCAGCATTTT.

By share, this clonotype ranks as medium-sized. J is TRBJ2-7 and V is TRBV6-1; the D is unclear. CDR1 and CDR2 (germline): MNHNS, SASEGT. V dropped 1 base and J dropped 3 bases, with 13 bases sitting between them. This CDR3 region has 15 residues. CDR3 loop: CASSEEAGLNYEQYF. The CDR3 bases are TGTGCCAGCAGTGAAGAGGCAGGTCTCAACTACGAGCAGTACTTC.

About this clonotype itself: Germline is not matched at one junction end, which may reflect a read error. The CDR3 nucleotides read TGTGCCAGCAGAGAGGGAGAGCCCGGGAAGCTGTTTTTT. Translation: CASREGEPGKLFF. The chain carries TRBV6-8 and TRBJ2-2; D is perhaps TRBD2 (5 bases). The germline CDR1 and CDR2 sequences are MNHGY and SAAAGT. The CDR3 runs to 13 residues.

This chain links TRBV7-2 with TRBJ2-1; D is unclear. Germline lookup yields CDR1 SGHTA and CDR2 FQGNSA. V lost 8 bases to trimming and J lost 8 bases, with 13 bases between them. CDR3 length equals 12 residues. The chain's CDR3 is CASSHPFHEQFF. The CDR3 nucleotides are TGTGCCAGCTCTCACCCATTTCATGAGCAGTTCTTC.

This chain connects TRBV7-2 to TRBJ2-7; TRBD2 matches 7 bases. The better agreement between TRBJ2-1 and the DNA end casts doubt on the J call. This CDR3 contains 15 residues. In germline, CDR1 is SGHTA, CDR2 FQGNSA. The CDR3 loop is CASSFQRGTYNEQFF. The CDR3 DNA reads TGTGCCAGCAGCTTCCAGCGGGGTACCTACAATGAGCAGTTCTTC.

Remarks on this clonotype: Relative to the germline gene, one junction end is altered; a read error may explain this. The gene calls are TRBV11-2 and TRBJ1-6, with D unclear. Germline V CDR1 and CDR2: SGHAT, FQNNGV. CDR3 length equals 13 residues. This chain's CDR3 is CASSLGYNYEQYF. The CDR3 DNA follows: TGTGCCAGCAGCTTGGGCTATAACTACGAGCAGTACTTT.

V is TRBV7-2 and J is TRBJ1-2, with TRBD1 identical over 9 bases. The CDR3 consists of 16 residues. V lost 1 base to trimming and J lost 8 bases; unmatched junction nucleotides: 11. The V gene's germline CDR1 is SGHTA and CDR2 FQGNSA. CDR3 amino acids: CASSLGHTGGAKGYTF. In DNA form, the CDR3 reads TGTGCCAGCAGCTTAGGGCACACAGGGGGCGCTAAAGGCTACACCTTC.